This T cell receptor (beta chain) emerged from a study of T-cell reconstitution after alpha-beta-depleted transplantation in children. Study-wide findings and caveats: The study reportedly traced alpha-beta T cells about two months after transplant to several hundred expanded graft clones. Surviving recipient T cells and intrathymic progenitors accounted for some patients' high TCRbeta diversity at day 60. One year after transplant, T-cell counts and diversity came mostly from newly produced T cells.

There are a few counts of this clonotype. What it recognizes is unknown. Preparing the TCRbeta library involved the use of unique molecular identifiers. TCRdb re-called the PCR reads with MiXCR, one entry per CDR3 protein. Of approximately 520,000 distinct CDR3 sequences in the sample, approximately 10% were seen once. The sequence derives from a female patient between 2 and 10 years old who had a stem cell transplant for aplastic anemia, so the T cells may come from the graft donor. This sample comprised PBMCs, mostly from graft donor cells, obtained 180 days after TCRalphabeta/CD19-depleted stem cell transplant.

CDR3 loop: CASSGEIQETQYF. CDR3 coding DNA: TGTGCCAGCTCAGGAGAGATACAAGAGACCCAGTACTTC. V gene TRBV18 combines with J gene TRBJ2-5, with unresolved D. With 5 bases removed from V and 2 bases from J, the gap between germline ends came to 9 bases. From germline, CDR1 is KGHSH and CDR2 LQKENI. This CDR3 spans 13 amino acids.